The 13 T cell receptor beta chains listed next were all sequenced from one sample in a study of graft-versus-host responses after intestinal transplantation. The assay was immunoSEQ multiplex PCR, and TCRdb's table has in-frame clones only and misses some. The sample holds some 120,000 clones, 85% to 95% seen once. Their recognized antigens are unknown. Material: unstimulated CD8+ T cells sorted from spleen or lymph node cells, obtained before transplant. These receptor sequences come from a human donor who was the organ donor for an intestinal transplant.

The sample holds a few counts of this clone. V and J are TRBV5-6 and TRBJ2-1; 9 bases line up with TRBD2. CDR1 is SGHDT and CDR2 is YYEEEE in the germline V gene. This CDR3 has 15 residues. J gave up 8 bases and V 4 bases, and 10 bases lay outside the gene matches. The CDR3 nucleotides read TGTGCCAGCAGCACCGGGACTAGCAGGAAGGATGAGCAGTTCTTC. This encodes CASSTGTSRKDEQFF. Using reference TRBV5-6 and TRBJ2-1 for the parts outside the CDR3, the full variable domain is DAGVTQSPTHLIKTRGQQVTLRCSPKSGHDTVSWYQQALGQGPQFIFQYYEEEERQRGNFPDRFSGHQFPNYSSELNVNALLLGDSALYLCASSTGTSRKDEQFFGPGTRLTVL.

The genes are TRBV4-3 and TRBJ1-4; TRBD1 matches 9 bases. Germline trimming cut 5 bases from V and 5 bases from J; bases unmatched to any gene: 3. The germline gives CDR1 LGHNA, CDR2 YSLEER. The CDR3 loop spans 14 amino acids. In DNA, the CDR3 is TGCGCCAGCAGCTCCGGGACAGGGAATGAAAAACTGTTTTTT. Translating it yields CASSSGTGNEKLFF.

CDR3 protein: CASRGLRDRVATEAFF. CDR3 in DNA: TGTGCCAGCAGAGGCCTCCGGGACAGGGTGGCCACTGAAGCTTTCTTT. The gene calls are TRBV21-1 and TRBJ1-1; the table calls TRBD1, which could not be checked here. TRBV21-1 is noted as a pseudogene. The CDR3 has 16 amino acids.

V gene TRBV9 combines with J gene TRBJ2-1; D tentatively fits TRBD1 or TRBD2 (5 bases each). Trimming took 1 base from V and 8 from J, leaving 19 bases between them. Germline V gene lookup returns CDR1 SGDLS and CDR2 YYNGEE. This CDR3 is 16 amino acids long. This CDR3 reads CASSVIPGPNLHEQFF. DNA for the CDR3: TGTGCCAGCAGCGTAATTCCGGGACCAAACCTCCATGAGCAGTTCTTC.

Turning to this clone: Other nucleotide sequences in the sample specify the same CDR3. CDR3 coding DNA: TGTGCCAGCAGTTGGGGACAGGGCCCCTACGAGCAGTACTTC. Amino acid sequence: CASSWGQGPYEQYF. This rearrangement joins TRBV27 to TRBJ2-7; 9 bases fit TRBD1. The trim removed 4 bases at V and 2 bases at J, leaving 3 bases unmatched. The CDR3 runs to 14 residues. The germline V gene has CDR1 MNHEY and CDR2 SMNVEV (reference sequence).

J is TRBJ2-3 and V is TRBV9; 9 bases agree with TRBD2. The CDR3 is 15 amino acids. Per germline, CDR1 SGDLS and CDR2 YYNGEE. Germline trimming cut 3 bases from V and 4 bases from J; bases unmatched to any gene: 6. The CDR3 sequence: CASSDDSGSADTQYF. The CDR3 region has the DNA TGTGCCAGCAGCGACGATAGCGGGAGCGCAGATACGCAGTATTTT.

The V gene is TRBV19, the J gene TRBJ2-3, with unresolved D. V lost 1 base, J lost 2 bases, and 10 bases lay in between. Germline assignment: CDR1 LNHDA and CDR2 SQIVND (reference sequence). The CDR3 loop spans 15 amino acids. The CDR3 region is CASSIVGRTTDTQYF. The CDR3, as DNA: TGTGCCAGTAGTATAGTAGGACGAACCACAGATACGCAGTATTTT.

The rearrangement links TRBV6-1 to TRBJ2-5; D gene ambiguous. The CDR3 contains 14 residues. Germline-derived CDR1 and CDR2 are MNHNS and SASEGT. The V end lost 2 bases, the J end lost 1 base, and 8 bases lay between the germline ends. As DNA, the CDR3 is TGTGCCAGCAGTGAATCCTATAGCCAAGAGACCCAGTACTTC. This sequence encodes CASSESYSQETQYF.

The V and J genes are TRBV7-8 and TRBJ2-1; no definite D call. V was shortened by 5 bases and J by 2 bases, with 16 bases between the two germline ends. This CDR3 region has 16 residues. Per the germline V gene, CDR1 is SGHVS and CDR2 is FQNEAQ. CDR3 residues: CASSPYKGLTYNEQFF. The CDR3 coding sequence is TGTGCCAGCAGCCCCTATAAGGGCCTAACCTACAATGAGCAGTTCTTC.

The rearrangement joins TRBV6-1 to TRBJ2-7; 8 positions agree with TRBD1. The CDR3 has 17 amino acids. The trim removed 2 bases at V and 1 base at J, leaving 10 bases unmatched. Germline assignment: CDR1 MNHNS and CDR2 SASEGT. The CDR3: CASSEPWQGAPSYEQYF. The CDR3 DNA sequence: TGTGCCAGCAGTGAACCGTGGCAGGGGGCGCCGTCCTACGAGCAGTACTTC.

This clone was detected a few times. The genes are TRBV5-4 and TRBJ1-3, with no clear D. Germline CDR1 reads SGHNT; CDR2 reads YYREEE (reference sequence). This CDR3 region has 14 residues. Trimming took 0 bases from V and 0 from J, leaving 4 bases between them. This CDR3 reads CASSLGASGNTIYF. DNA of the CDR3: TGTGCCAGCAGCTTGGGGGCCTCTGGAAACACCATATATTTT.

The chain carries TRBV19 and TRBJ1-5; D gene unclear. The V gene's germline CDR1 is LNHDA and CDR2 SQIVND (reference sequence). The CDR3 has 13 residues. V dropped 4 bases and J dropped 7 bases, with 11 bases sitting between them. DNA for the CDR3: TGTGCCAGTAGTACGGCGCTTTTCCAGCCCCAGCATTTT. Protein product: CASSTALFQPQHF.

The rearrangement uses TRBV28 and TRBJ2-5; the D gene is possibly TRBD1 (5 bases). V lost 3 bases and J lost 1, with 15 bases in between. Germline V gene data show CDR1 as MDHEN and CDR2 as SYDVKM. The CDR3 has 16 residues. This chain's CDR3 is CASSFYFGQGQETQYF. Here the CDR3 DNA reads TGTGCCAGCAGTTTTTACTTCGGGCAGGGCCAAGAGACCCAGTACTTC.